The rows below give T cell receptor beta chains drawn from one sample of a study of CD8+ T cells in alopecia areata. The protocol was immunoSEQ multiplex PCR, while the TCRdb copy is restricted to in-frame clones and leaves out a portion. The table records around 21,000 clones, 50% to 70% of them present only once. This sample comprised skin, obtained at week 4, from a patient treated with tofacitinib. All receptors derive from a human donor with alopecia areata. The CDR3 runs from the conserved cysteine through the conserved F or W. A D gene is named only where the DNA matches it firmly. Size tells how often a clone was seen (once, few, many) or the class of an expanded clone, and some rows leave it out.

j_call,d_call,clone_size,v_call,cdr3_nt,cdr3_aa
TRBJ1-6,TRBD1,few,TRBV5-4,TGTGCCAGCAGCCCGGGACAGCCTCTCGTCTCCTATAATTCACCCCTCCACTTT,CASSPGQPLVSYNSPLHF
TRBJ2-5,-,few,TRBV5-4,TGTGCCAGCACCCTTCCGGCAGAGGGGGAGACCCAGTACTTC,CASTLPAEGETQYF
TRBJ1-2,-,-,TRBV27,TGTGCCAGCAGTCCTAACCGGGGGCTTGGCTACACCTTC,CASSPNRGLGYTF
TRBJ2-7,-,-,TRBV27,TGTGCCAGCAGTTTATATTCTCCGGGGGGCCTCCTGTACGAGCAGTACTTC,CASSLYSPGGLLYEQYF
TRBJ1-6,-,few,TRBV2,TGTGCCAGCAGTGATACAAGGACTGATAATTCACCCCTCCACTTT,CASSDTRTDNSPLHF
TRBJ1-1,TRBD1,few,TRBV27,TGTGCCAGCAGAGCTGGACAGGGCAACACTGAAGCTTTCTTT,CASRAGQGNTEAFF
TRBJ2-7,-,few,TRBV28,TGTGCCAGCAGTCCGCTAATCCGACCGTCATTGTTCTCCTACGAGCAGTACTTC,CASSPLIRPSLFSYEQYF
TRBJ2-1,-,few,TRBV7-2,TGTGCCAGCATCCCCAATGAGCAGTTCTTC,CASIPNEQFF
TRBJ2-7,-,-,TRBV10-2,TGCGCCAGCAGTGATTTGGCAGCCGCCGTCTACGAGCAGTACTTC,CASSDLAAAVYEQYF
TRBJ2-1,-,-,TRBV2,TGTGCCAGCAGTGAAACGCCAGCTGTGGGTTCGGGCAATGAGCAGTTCTTC,CASSETPAVGSGNEQFF
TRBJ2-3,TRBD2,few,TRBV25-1,TGTGCCAGCAGTGAATACAAGACTAGCGGGGGCACAGATACGCAGTATTTT,CASSEYKTSGGTDTQYF
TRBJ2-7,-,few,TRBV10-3,TGTGCCATCAGAGAGAGGGGAGCAGGCGAGCAGTACTTC,CAIRERGAGEQYF
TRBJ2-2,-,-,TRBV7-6,TGTGCCAGCAGCTTATCGCCCTGGGGGAGCACCGGGGAGCTGTTTTTT,CASSLSPWGSTGELFF
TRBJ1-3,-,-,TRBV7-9,TGTGCCAGCAGCTTAGGGCTGGCCGGCCGCTCTGGAAACACCATATATTTT,CASSLGLAGRSGNTIYF
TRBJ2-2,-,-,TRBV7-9,TGTGCCAGCAGCTTCGGGCAGGGGCAGGCGAACACCGGGGAGCTGTTTTTT,CASSFGQGQANTGELFF
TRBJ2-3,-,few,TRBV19,TGTGCCAGTAGTCATCCGGGACTGCCCGGGCCAGATACGCAGTATTTT,CASSHPGLPGPDTQYF
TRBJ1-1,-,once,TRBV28,TGTGCCACCACACGGGCGGGTGAAGCTTTCTTT,CATTRAGEAFF
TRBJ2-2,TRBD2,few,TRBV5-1,TGCGCCAGCATCCGTGGCGGGGGGGCCACCGGGGAGCTGTTTTTT,CASIRGGGATGELFF
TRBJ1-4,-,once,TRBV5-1,TGCGCCAGCAGCTTGGAGGGTAGGGGTGAAAAACTGTTTTTT,CASSLEGRGEKLFF
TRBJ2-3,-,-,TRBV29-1,TGCAGCGTTGAGACCAGGGATTCTTGGGGCACTACAGATACGCAGTATTTT,CSVETRDSWGTTDTQYF
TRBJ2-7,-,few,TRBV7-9,TGTGCCAGCAGCCCCCCGTGGGGGGGCAGGAGGATAACCTACGAGCAGTACTTC,CASSPPWGGRRITYEQYF
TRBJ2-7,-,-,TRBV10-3,TGTGCCATCAGTGAGTCAAGTCGGGCGTACGGGCAGTACTTC,CAISESSRAYGQYF
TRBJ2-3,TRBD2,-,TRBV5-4,TGTGCCAGCAGCTATGAGCGGGGGGGCCCAGATACGCAGTATTTT,CASSYERGGPDTQYF
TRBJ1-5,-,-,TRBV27,TGTGCCAGCAGTTACGGGACGAACAGCAATCAGCCCCAGCATTTT,CASSYGTNSNQPQHF
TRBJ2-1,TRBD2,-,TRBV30,TGTGCTCATCAAGCGGGGGGTTCCTACAATGAGCAGTTCTTC,CAHQAGGSYNEQFF
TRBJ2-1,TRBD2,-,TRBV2,TGTGCCAGCAGTCCGACTAGCGGGTTCTTGTTCTTC,CASSPTSGFLFF
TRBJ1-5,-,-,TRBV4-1,TGCGCCAGCAGCCAAGGCCCCCGATGGGGGTATAGCAATCAGCCCCAGCATTTT,CASSQGPRWGYSNQPQHF
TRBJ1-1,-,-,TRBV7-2,TGTGCCAGCAGCTTAAAAGGGACGTGGACTGAAGCTTTCTTT,CASSLKGTWTEAFF
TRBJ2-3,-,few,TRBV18,TGTGCCAGCTCACCTCATTGGTTGACGGGGACCTTAAGCGAATTAACAGATACGCAGTATTTT,CASSPHWLTGTLSELTDTQYF
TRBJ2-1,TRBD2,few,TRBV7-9,TGTGCCAGCAGCTCAAGACTAGCGGAGTACAATGAGCAGTTCTTC,CASSSRLAEYNEQFF
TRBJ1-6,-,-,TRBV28,TGTGCCAGCTTGACAGGAAATTCACCCCTCCACTTT,CASLTGNSPLHF
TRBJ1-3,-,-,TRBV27,TGTGCCAGCAGTTTGTTCAGTTTCAGGGGCTCGAGGGACACCATATATTTT,CASSLFSFRGSRDTIYF
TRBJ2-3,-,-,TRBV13,TGTGCCAGCAGCAACACCGTTTCTAGCGTAGATACGCAGTATTTT,CASSNTVSSVDTQYF
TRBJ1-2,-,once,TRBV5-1,TGCGCCAGCAGCTTAGGCTATGGCTACACCTTC,CASSLGYGYTF
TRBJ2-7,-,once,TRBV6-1,TGTGCCAGCAGTGAAAGGGGACCCTACGAGCAGTACTTC,CASSERGPYEQYF
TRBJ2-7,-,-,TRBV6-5,TGTGCCAGCAGTCAACGACATAACCCCTACGAGCAGTACTTC,CASSQRHNPYEQYF
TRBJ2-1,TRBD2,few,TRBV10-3,TGTGCCATCAAGAGGGGTACACTAGCGGGGAGTAATGAGCAGTTCTTC,CAIKRGTLAGSNEQFF
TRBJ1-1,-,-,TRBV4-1,TGCGCCAGCAGCCAAGGCCTCCGGAGTCCTGAAGCTTTCTTT,CASSQGLRSPEAFF
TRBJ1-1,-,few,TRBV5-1,TGCGCCAGCAGCTTGGGACATAGTGGGAACACTGAAGCTTTCTTT,CASSLGHSGNTEAFF
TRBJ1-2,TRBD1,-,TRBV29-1,TGCAGCGTCCCTAATATACAGGGGATGCCCCTACATGGCTACACCTTC,CSVPNIQGMPLHGYTF
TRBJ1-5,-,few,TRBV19,TGTGCCAGTAGTCGTGGGGATTATCAGCCCCAGCATTTT,CASSRGDYQPQHF
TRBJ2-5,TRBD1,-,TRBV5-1,TGCGCCAGCAGCTTGGGACAGGGAGAGACCCAGTACTTC,CASSLGQGETQYF
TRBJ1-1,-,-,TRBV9,TGTGCCAGCAGCCCCCAAAGTGAGGGTTTGGGAGCTTTCTTT,CASSPQSEGLGAFF
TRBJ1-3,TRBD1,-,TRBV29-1,TGCAGCGTTCGGGGACAGGGAAACACCATATATTTT,CSVRGQGNTIYF
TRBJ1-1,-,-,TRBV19,TGTGCCAGTAGTAACGACAGAAGGGAAGCTTTCTTT,CASSNDRREAFF
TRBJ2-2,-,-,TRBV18,TGTGCCAGCTCACCACGCCGTGCTACCGGGGAGCTGTTTTTT,CASSPRRATGELFF
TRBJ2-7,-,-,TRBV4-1,TGCGCCAGCAGCCAAACAGGGCACTACGAGCAGTACTTC,CASSQTGHYEQYF